Detailed here is one TCR beta chain. Clones were read by immunoSEQ multiplex PCR, and TCRdb kept only the in-frame ones, dropping some. Altogether around 730,000 clones are present, around 85% being singletons, with the ten largest covering roughly 0.01%. The V gene lost 3 bases and the J gene lost 5 bases, with 10 bases spanning the gap. The CDR3 is made up of 13 amino acids. From germline, CDR1 is KGHSH and CDR2 LQKENI. The record originates from a study of shared T cell receptors in the human thymus. The data also belong to a second study, concerning human thymus T cells. From that study: The sample donors, healthy Finnish infants, were having corrective surgery for congenital heart defects. Corrective cardiac surgery supplied the resected thymus tissue. Repertoires sampled from thymus and blood appeared biased in V and J gene usage. Unrelated individuals reportedly shared highly overlapping thymic TCR repertoires.

The chain joins TRBV18 to TRBJ1-2; maybe TRBD1 (6 bases). This TCR was recovered from a girl less than two years old with a congenital heart defect. Sequenced sample: thymocytes. The CDR3 is CASSPYREYGYTF. CDR3 bases: TGTGCCAGCTCACCGTACAGGGAATATGGCTACACCTTC.